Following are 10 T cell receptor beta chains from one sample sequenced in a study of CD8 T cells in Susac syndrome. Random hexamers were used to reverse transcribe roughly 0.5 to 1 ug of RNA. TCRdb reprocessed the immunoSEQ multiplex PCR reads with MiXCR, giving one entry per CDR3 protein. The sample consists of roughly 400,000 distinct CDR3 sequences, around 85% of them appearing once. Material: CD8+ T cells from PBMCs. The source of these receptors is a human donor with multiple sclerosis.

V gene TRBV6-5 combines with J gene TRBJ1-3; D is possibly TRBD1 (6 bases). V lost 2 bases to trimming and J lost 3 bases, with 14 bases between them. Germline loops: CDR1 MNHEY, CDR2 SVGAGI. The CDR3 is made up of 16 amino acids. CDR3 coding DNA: TGTGCCAGCAGTTACGAATCGGGGGCTGGTGGAAACACCATATATTTT. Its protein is CASSYESGAGGNTIYF.

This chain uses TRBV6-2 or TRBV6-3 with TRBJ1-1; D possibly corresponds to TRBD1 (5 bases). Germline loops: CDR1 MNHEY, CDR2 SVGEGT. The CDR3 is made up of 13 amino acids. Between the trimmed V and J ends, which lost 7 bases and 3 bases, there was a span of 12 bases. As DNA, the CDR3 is TGTGCCAGCAAACAGGACTGGGACACTGAAGCTTTCTTT. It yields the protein CASKQDWDTEAFF.

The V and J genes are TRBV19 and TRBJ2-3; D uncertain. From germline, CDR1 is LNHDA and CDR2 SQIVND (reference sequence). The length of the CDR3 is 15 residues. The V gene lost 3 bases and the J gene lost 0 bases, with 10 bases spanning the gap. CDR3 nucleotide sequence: TGTGCCAGTAGTATCTACCTAGGGAGCACAGATACGCAGTATTTT. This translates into CASSIYLGSTDTQYF.

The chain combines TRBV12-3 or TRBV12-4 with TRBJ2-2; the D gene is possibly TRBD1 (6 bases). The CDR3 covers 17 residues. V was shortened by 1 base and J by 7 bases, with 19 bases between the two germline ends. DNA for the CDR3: TGTGCCAGCAGTTTAGACAGGGAAGGTCTCCTCGACGGGGAGCTGTTTTTT. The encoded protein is CASSLDREGLLDGELFF.

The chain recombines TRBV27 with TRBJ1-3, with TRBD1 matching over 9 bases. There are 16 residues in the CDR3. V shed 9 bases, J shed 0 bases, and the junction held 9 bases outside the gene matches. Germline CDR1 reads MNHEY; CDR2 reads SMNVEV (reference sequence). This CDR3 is CARITGGTLSGNTIYF. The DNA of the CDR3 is TGTGCCAGAATTACAGGGGGCACCCTCTCTGGAAACACCATATATTTT.

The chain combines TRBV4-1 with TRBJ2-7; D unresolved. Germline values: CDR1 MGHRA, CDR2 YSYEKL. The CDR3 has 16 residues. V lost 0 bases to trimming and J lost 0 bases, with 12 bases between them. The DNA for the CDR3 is TGCGCCAGCAGCCAAGAATCGCCGGCAGACTCCTACGAGCAGTACTTC. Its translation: CASSQESPADSYEQYF.

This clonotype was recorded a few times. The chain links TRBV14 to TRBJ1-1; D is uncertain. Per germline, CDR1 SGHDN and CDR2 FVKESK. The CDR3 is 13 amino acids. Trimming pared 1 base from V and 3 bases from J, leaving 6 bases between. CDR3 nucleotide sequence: TGTGCCAGCAGCCAAGTCGGGGACACTGAAGCTTTCTTT. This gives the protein CASSQVGDTEAFF. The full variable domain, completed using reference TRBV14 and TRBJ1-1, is EAGVTQFPSHSVIEKGQTVTLRCDPISGHDNLYWYRRVMGKEIKFLLHFVKESKQDESGMPNNRFLAERTGGTYSTLKVQPAELEDSGVYFCASSQVGDTEAFFGQGTRLTVV.

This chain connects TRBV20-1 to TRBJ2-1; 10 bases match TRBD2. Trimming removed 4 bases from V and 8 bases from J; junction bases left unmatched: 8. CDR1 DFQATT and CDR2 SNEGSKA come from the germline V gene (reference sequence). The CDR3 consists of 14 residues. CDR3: CSAIEAGTSDEQFF. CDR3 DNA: TGCAGTGCTATAGAGGCCGGGACTAGCGATGAGCAGTTCTTC.

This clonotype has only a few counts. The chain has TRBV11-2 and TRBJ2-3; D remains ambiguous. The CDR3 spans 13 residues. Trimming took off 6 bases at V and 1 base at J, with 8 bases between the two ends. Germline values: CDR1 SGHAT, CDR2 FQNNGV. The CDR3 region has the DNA TGTGCCAGCAGTACGACTGGCACAGATACGCAGTATTTT. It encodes CASSTTGTDTQYF. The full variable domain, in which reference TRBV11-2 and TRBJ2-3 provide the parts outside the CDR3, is EAGVAQSPRYKIIEKRQSVAFWCNPISGHATLYWYQQILGQGPKLLIQFQNNGVVDDSQLPKDRFSAERLKGVDSTLKIQPAKLEDSAVYLCASSTTGTDTQYFGPGTRLTVL.

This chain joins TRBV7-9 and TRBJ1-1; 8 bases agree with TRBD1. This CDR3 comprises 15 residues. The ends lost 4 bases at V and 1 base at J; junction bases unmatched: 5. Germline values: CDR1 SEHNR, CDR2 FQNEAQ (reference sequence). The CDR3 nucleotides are TGTGCCAGCAGCTCGGACAGGGCAGAGAACACTGAAGCTTTCTTT. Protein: CASSSDRAENTEAFF.